This T cell receptor (beta chain) was captured in a study of cytomegalovirus exposure and HLA in healthy donors. Whole-study context: Among the 350 to 500 donors who were genotyped, around 77% fell in the genetic ancestry cluster that is associated with self-reported Caucasian donors. Findings and caveats of the study: Most TCR sequences were uncommon, yet certain public TCRs appeared in many donors. The study designated around 150 TCR beta chains cytomegalovirus-associated.

About this clone: The target antigen is unknown.

Nominally healthy donors provided the samples, though records likely missed some immune exposures. Researchers ran the PCR with 60 Vbeta and 13 Jbeta primers. Measured with immunoSEQ multiplex PCR; TCRdb has only the in-frame clones, and not every one. The sample carries 100,000 to 150,000 clones, 15% recorded once. This clonotype was sampled from a woman between 18 and 29 years old in good health and CMV-seronegative. Specimen: PBMCs.

The CDR3 region has the DNA TGTGCCAGCAGTAAAAGACAGGGAATCGAGCAGTACTTC. Its protein product is CASSKRQGIEQYF. The V call is TRBV6-5, the J call TRBJ2-7; 7 bases fit TRBD1. Trimming took 5 bases from V and 6 from J; bases not matched to a gene: 7. Germline V gives CDR1 MNHEY, CDR2 SVGAGI. There are 13 residues in the CDR3.